The TCR beta chain described here comes from a study of blood T cell repertoires in COVID-19. Across the study: Samples representing acute and convalescent COVID-19 were sourced from the United States, Italy and Spain. PBMCs, B-cell-depleted T cells, or T cells were the source of the cDNA or gDNA that made up the material.

Germline V gene lookup returns CDR1 MGHDK and CDR2 SYGVNS. With 6 bases removed from V and 5 bases from J, the gap between germline ends came to 10 bases. The CDR3 has 12 residues. Original processing notes: It was from reference gene primer amplification that nucleated cell counts were estimated. Using immunoSEQ multiplex PCR, the repertoire was profiled, and TCRdb retains in-frame clones only, with some absent. The V and J calls and clone size were taken over from that table, and D and trimming were inferred from the DNA. The table records 200,000 to 250,000 clones, about 88% of them present only once.

Sequenced sample: peripheral blood. This TCR derives from a man between 50 and 59 years old who had recovered from COVID-19. This chain links TRBV25-1 with TRBJ2-5, with D maybe TRBD2 (5 bases). In DNA, the CDR3 is TGTGCCAGCAGAGGACTGGTCGAGACCCAGTACTTC. It yields the protein CASRGLVETQYF.